This T cell receptor (beta chain) was sequenced in a study of blood T cell repertoires in COVID-19. Background on the study: Donors in the United States, Italy and Spain gave samples during acute or convalescent COVID-19.

Original processing methods: Reference gene primer amplification yielded estimated nucleated cell counts. The repertoire was sequenced with immunoSEQ multiplex PCR; TCRdb's copy has only in-frame clones and lacks some. V and J calls and clone size are copied from that table; D and trimming were computed from the DNA. The top ten hold roughly 0.91% of the sample, which has about 210,000 clones, around four fifths seen once. It was during active infection that Seattle patients were enrolled and then longitudinally followed. The CDR3 runs to 14 residues. Germline V lookup: CDR1 SGHTA, CDR2 FQGNSA. The V segment lost 6 bases and the J segment 3 bases; nucleotides outside the gene matches: 4. This clone was observed a handful of times.

The chain combines TRBV7-2 with TRBJ2-7, with 11 bases matching TRBD1. The sequence was collected from a man in his fifties or sixties with COVID-19, enrolled during active disease. The sample consisted of peripheral blood. CDR3 sequence: CASSWDRGFYEQYF. The CDR3 DNA sequence: TGTGCCAGCAGTTGGGACAGGGGGTTCTACGAGCAGTACTTC.